This T cell receptor beta chain comes out of a study of T cell repertoires in ileal Crohn's disease. Study summary: Median disease duration was approximately eight years; 35% smoked at surgery. The MI sample came from the proximal margin of the surgical specimen. Broader study findings: Compared with non-smokers, active smokers at surgery showed more clonal expansions.

Described time point: proximal margin of the surgical specimen (macroscopically non-inflamed). The table came from immunoSEQ multiplex PCR; TCRdb's copy has only in-frame clones and leaves some out. Of thousands of clones detected, around four fifths appear once; the ten largest clones hold about 31%. With V trimmed by 3 bases and J by 8 bases, 7 bases remained unmatched. Germline V gene sequence: CDR1 SGHKS, CDR2 YYEKEE (reference sequence). The CDR3 covers 14 residues. Regarding this clone: The antigen is unknown.

The chain is built from TRBV5-5 and TRBJ1-2, with 10 bases matching TRBD1. The clonotype comes from an adult with Crohn's disease. The source material was ileal tissue. The CDR3 DNA reads TGTGCCAGCAGCTGGACTGGGACAGGGGAAGGCTACACCTTC. This sequence encodes CASSWTGTGEGYTF.